This T cell receptor (beta chain) was profiled in a study of OX40 agonist ivuxolimab in advanced cancers. The overall study: Each patient was given ivuxolimab into a vein every 2 weeks, at 0.01 to 10 mg/kg. People in dose escalation had one of these cancers: hepatocellular carcinoma, melanoma, renal cell or head and neck cancer. Allowance was made for prior anti-PD-1, anti-PD-L1 or anti-CTLA-4 therapy, and 40% to 45% had some.

General study points: CD8+ T cells showed, on average, more clonal expansion than CD4+ cells.

Only in-frame clones appear in the TCRdb table, and some are missing; sequencing was by immunoSEQ multiplex PCR. The profile shows over 40,000 clones, approximately 88% of them singletons. This clone was observed a few times. Its antigen is currently unknown. CDR3 length: 14 residues. V trimming: 2 bases; J trimming: 8 bases; junction bases outside the gene matches: 5. The germline V gene encodes CDR1 SGDLS and CDR2 YYNGEE. Specimen: CD4+ or CD8+ T cells sorted from blood, collected in a trial of the OX40 agonist ivuxolimab. This receptor was taken from an adult with an advanced solid tumor such as melanoma, head and neck, liver or kidney cancer. The chain links TRBV9 to TRBJ2-1, with 9 bases aligning to TRBD2. The CDR3 DNA reads TGTGCCAGCAGCGTCGGGACTAGCAGCTATGAGCAGTTCTTC. Residues: CASSVGTSSYEQFF.